These 6 T cell receptor beta chains share one sample of origin, sequenced in a study of T cell repertoires in cytomegalovirus infection. TCRdb reprocessed the reads with MiXCR, giving one entry per CDR3 protein. The data hold 110,000 or so distinct CDR3 sequences, with more than 30% observed a single time. No antigen has been identified for these receptors. Material: CD8+ T cells from cultured PBMCs, obtained from culture after CMV antigen stimulation. These receptors all stem from a human donor in good health (CMV status not recorded). Some clones in this sample may be carry-over from other donors' samples.

The J gene is TRBJ1-1, the V gene TRBV20-1; the D gene is possibly TRBD1 (6 bases). The CDR3 is 13 amino acids. The V end was cut by 6 bases, the J end by 6 bases, with 17 bases between. Germline V CDR1 and CDR2: DFQATT, SNEGSKA (reference sequence). The CDR3 protein is CSASVQGEAEAFF. DNA for the CDR3: TGCAGTGCGAGCGTACAGGGCGAGGCTGAAGCTTTCTTT.

V and J are TRBV12-3 or TRBV12-4 and TRBJ1-5, with a tentative D call TRBD1 (5 bases). V was shortened by 7 bases and J by 2 bases, with 12 bases between the two germline ends. This CDR3 spans 14 amino acids. The CDR3 DNA reads as TGTGCCAGCAAAACCTTAGGGGGCAATCAGCCCCAGCATTTT. It encodes CASKTLGGNQPQHF.

This rearrangement joins TRBV27 to TRBJ2-4; TRBD2 is a possible D gene (6 bases). Per the germline V gene, CDR1 is MNHEY and CDR2 is SMNVEV (reference sequence). Trimming shortened V by 2 bases and J by 10 bases, and 12 bases separated the two germline ends. This CDR3 is built from 13 residues. The CDR3 DNA follows: TGTGCCAGCAGTTTAGGTGGAGGGCGTATTCAGTACTTC. The encoded protein is CASSLGGGRIQYF.

This clonotype was counted many times. The chain has TRBV20-1 and TRBJ2-1; D gene ambiguous. The CDR3 contains 14 residues. Trimming took off 6 bases at V and 9 bases at J, with 21 bases between the two ends. Per germline, CDR1 DFQATT and CDR2 SNEGSKA (reference sequence). The CDR3 region is CSAPDGGPYGEQFF. In nucleotides, the CDR3 is TGCAGTGCCCCAGATGGCGGACCTTACGGTGAGCAGTTCTTC.

The chain is built from TRBV27 and TRBJ1-1, with D possibly TRBD1 on 5 matching bases. The CDR3 length is 14 residues. Germline CDR1 and CDR2: MNHEY and SMNVEV (reference sequence). Trimming took 5 bases from V and 4 from J, leaving 14 bases between them. The CDR3 nucleotides are TGTGCCAGCAGTCATGGGCCAGGGCGCACTGAAGCTTTCTTT. Encoded protein: CASSHGPGRTEAFF.

This clonotype was counted only a few times. This chain uses TRBV4-3 with TRBJ1-4; D is ambiguous. The CDR3 contains 18 residues. Trimming took off 0 bases at V and 5 bases at J, with 19 bases between the two ends. Looked up from germline, CDR1 is LGHNA and CDR2 is YSLEER. CDR3 residues: CASSQETYYSQQNEKLFF. The CDR3 region has the DNA TGCGCCAGCAGCCAAGAGACATACTATTCACAGCAAAATGAAAAACTGTTTTTT.